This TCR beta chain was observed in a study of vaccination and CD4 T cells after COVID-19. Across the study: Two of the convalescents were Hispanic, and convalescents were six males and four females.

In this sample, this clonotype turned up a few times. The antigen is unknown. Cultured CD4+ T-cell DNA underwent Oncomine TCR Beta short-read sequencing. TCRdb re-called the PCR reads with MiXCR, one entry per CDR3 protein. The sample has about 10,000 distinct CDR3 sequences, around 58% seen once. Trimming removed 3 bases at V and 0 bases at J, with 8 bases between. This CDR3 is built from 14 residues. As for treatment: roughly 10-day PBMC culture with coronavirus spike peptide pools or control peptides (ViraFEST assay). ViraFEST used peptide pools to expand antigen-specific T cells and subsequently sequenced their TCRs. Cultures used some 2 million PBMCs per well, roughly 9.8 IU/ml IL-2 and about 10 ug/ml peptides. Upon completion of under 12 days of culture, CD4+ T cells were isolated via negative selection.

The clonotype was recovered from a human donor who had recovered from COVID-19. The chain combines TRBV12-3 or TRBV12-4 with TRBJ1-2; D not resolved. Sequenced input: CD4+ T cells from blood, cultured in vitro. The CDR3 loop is CASSFSTPNYGYTF. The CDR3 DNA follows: TGTGCCAGCAGTTTCTCGACACCTAACTATGGCTACACCTTC.